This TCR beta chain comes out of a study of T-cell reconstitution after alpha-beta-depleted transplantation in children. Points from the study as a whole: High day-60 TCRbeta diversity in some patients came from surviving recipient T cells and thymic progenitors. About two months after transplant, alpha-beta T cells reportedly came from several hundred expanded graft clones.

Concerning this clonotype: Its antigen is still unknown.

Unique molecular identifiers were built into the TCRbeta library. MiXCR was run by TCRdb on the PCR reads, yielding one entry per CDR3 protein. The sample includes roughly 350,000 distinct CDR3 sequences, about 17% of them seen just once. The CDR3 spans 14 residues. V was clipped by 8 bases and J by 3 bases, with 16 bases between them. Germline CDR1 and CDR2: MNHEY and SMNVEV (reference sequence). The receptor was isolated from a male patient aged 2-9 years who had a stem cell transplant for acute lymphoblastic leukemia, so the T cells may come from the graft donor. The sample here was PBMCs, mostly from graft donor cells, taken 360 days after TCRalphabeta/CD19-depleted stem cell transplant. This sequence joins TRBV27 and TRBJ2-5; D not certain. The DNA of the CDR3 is TGTGCCAGCGGGAAGGGATCCCTAAAAGAGACCCAGTACTTC. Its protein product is CASGKGSLKETQYF.